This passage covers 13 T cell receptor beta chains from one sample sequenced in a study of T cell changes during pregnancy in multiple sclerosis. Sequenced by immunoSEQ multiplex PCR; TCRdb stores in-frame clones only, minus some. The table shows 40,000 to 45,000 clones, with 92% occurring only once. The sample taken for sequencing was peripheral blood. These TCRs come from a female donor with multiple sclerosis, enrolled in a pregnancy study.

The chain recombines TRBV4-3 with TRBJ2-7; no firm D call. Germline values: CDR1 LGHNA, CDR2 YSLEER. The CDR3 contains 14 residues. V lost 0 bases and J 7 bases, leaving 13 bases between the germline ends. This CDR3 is CASSQDMDAKEQYF. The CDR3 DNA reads TGCGCCAGCAGCCAAGATATGGACGCAAAGGAGCAGTACTTC.

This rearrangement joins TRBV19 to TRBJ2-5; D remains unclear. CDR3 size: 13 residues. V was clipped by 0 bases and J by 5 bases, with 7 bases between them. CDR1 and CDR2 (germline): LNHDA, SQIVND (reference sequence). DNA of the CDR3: TGTGCCAGTAGTATAGATGGCCGGGAGACCCAGTACTTC. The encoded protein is CASSIDGRETQYF.

CDR3 sequence reads: CASSQVGNGSPLEQYF. In nucleotides, the CDR3 is TGCGCCAGCAGCCAAGTAGGGAACGGGAGCCCCCTCGAGCAGTACTTC. The rearrangement joins TRBV4-1 to TRBJ2-7; D may be TRBD2 (6 bases). The germline V gene encodes CDR1 MGHRA and CDR2 YSYEKL. The germline V and J ends were trimmed by 1 base and 6 bases, with 19 bases remaining between them. The CDR3 extends over 16 amino acids.

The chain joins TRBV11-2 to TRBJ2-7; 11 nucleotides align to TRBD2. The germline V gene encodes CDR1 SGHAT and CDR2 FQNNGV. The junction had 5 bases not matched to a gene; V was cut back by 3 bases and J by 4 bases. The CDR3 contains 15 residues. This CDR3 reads CASSFLLAGAYEQYF. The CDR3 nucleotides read TGTGCCAGCAGCTTCTTACTAGCGGGAGCTTACGAGCAGTACTTC.

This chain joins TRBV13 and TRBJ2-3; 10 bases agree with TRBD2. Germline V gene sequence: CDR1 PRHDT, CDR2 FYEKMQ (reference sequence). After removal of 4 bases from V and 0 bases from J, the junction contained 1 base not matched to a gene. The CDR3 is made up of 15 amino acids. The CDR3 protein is CASSSLAGSTDTQYF. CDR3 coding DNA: TGTGCCAGCAGCTCACTAGCGGGGAGCACAGATACGCAGTATTTT.

The CDR3: CASSLRGGTEAFF. DNA of the CDR3: TGTGCCAGCAGCTTACGCGGAGGCACTGAAGCTTTCTTT. J is TRBJ1-1 and V is TRBV7-2; D remains ambiguous. Trimming took off 2 bases at V and 4 bases at J, with 8 bases between the two ends. This CDR3 contains 13 residues. In germline, CDR1 is SGHTA, CDR2 FQGNSA.

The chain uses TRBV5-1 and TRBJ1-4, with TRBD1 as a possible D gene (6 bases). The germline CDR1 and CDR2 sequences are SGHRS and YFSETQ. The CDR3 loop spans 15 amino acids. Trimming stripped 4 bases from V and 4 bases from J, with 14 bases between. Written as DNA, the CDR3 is TGCGCCAGCAGCCCCGGACAGACGGATAATGAAAAACTGTTTTTT. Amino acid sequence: CASSPGQTDNEKLFF. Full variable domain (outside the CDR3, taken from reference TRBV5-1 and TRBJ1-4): KAGVTQTPRYLIKTRGQQVTLSCSPISGHRSVSWYQQTPGQGLQFLFEYFSETQRNKGNFPGRFSGRQFSNSRSEMNVSTLELGDSALYLCASSPGQTDNEKLFFGSGTQLSVL.

The CDR3: CASRRTSGPTDTQYF. DNA for the CDR3: TGTGCCAGCAGAAGGACTAGCGGTCCGACAGATACGCAGTATTTT. The rearrangement uses TRBV6-1 and TRBJ2-3, with TRBD2 matching over 10 bases. The V gene end was trimmed by 6 bases and the J gene end by 3 bases; junction bases not matched to a gene: 6. From germline, CDR1 is MNHNS and CDR2 SASEGT. The length of the CDR3 is 15 residues.

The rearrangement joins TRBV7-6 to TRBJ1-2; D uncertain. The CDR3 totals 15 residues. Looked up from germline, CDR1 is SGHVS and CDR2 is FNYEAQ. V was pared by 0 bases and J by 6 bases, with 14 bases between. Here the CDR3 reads CASSLAPDGRDGYTF. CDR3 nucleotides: TGTGCCAGCAGCTTAGCGCCGGACGGGAGGGATGGCTACACCTTC.

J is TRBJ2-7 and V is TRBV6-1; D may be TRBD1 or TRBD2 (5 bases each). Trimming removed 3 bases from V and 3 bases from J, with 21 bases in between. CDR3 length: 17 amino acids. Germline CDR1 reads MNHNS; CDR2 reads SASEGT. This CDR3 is CASSEGSFAWGNYEQYF. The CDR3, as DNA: TGTGCCAGCAGTGAGGGGTCTTTTGCCTGGGGGAACTACGAGCAGTACTTC.

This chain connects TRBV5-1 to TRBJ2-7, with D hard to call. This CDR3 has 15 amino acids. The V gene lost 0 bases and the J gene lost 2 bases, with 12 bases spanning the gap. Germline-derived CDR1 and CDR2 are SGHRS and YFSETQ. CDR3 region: CASSLDARQTYEQYF. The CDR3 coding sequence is TGCGCCAGCAGCTTGGACGCGCGGCAGACCTACGAGCAGTACTTC. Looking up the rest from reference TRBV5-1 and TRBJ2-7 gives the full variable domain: KAGVTQTPRYLIKTRGQQVTLSCSPISGHRSVSWYQQTPGQGLQFLFEYFSETQRNKGNFPGRFSGRQFSNSRSEMNVSTLELGDSALYLCASSLDARQTYEQYFGPGTRLTVT.

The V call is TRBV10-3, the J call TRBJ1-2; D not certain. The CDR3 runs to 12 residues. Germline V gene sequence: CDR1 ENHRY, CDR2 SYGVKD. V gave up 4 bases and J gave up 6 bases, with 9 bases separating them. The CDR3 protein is CAISAEGNGYTF. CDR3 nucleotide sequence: TGTGCCATCAGTGCGGAAGGGAATGGCTACACCTTC.

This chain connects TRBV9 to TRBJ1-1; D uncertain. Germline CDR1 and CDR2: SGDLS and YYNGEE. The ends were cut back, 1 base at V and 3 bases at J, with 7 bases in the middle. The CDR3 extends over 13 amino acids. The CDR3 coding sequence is TGTGCCAGCAGCGTACAGGTCGACACTGAAGCTTTCTTT. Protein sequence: CASSVQVDTEAFF.